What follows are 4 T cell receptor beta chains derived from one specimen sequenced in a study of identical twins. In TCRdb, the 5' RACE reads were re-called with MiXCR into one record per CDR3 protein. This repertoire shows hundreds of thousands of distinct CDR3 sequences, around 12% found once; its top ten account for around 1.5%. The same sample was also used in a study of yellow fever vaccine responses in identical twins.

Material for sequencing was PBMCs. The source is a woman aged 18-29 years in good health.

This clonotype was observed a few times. The CDR3 region has the DNA TGCGCCAGCAGCTACGGACGGAACTATGGCTACACCTTC. It yields the protein CASSYGRNYGYTF. V is TRBV5-1 and J is TRBJ1-2, with D unresolved. Trimming stripped 3 bases from V and 2 bases from J, with 8 bases between. CDR3 length equals 13 residues. Germline values: CDR1 SGHRS, CDR2 YFSETQ.

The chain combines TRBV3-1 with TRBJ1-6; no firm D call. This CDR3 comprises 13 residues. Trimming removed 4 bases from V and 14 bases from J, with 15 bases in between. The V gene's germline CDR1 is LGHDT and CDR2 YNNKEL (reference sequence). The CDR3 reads CASSRSPLGSLHF. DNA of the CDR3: TGTGCCAGCAGCCGGAGCCCCCTTGGGTCCCTCCACTTT.

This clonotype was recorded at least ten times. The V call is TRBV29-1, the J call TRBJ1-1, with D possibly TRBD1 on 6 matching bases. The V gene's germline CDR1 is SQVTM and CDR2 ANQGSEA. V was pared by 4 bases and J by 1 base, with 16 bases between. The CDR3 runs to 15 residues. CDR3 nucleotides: TGCAGCGTTGTACCGCGGGGGCGGCGGAACACTGAAGCTTTCTTT. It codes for CSVVPRGRRNTEAFF.

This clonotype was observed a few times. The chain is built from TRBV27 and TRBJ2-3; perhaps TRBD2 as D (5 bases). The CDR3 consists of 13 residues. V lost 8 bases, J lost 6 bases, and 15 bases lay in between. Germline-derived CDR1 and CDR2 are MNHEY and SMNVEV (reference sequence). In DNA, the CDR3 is TGTGCCAGCGGGGTGGGAGTGGCTGATACGCAGTATTTT. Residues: CASGVGVADTQYF.